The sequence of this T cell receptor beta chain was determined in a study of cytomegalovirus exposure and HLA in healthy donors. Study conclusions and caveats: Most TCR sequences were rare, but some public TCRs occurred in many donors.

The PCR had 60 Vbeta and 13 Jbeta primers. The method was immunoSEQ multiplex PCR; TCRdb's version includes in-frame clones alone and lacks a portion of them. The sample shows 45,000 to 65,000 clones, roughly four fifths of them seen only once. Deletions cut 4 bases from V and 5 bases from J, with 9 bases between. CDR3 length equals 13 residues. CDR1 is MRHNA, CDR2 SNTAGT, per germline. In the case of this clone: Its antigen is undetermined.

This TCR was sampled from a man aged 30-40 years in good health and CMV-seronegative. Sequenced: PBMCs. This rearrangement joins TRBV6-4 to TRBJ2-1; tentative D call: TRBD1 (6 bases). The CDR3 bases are TGTGCCAGCAGTGCCGGGACAAACAATGAGCAGTTCTTC. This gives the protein CASSAGTNNEQFF.